This entry is about one T cell receptor beta chain. Its antigen is not known. This specimen belongs to a study of cytomegalovirus exposure and HLA in healthy donors. Study-level results: Confirmation was obtained in vitro that three CMV-associated chains are specific for CMV antigens.

With 7 bases removed from V and 8 bases from J, the gap between germline ends came to 21 bases. CDR1 LNHDA and CDR2 SQIVND come from the germline V gene (reference sequence). There are 15 residues in the CDR3. PCR employed 60 Vbeta and 13 Jbeta primers. The protocol was immunoSEQ multiplex PCR, while the TCRdb copy is restricted to in-frame clones and leaves out a portion. The repertoire holds roughly 140,000 clones, with about 80% as singletons. V gene TRBV19 combines with J gene TRBJ1-3, with TRBD1 as a possible D gene (5 bases). The sample comprised PBMCs. The clonotype comes from a man aged 35-49 years in good health and CMV-seropositive. The CDR3 sequence: CASIPRRDFLYTIYF. For the CDR3, the DNA is TGTGCCAGTATTCCCCGCCGGGACTTCCTTTACACCATATATTTT.